Below, 26 T cell receptor beta chains from the same sample are listed, as sequenced in a study of CDR3 diversity in severe acne. TCRdb ran MiXCR on the PCR reads and lists one entry per CDR3 protein. The sample lists approximately 90,000 distinct CDR3 sequences, around 50% occurring once. The sequenced sample was blood. These receptors all come from a male donor with severe acne vulgaris.

This clonotype has just one count. V and J are TRBV13 and TRBJ2-3; maybe TRBD2 (5 bases). This CDR3 has 15 amino acids. In germline, CDR1 is PRHDT, CDR2 FYEKMQ (reference sequence). Trimming took off 5 bases at V and 0 bases at J, with 12 bases between the two ends. The CDR3 sequence is CASSLGRGSTDTQYF. Here the CDR3 DNA reads TGTGCCAGCAGCCTTGGACGGGGTAGCACAGATACGCAGTATTTT.

This clonotype was counted once. The chain carries TRBV29-1 and TRBJ1-1; the match to TRBD1 covers 10 bases. The CDR3 totals 17 residues. CDR1 is SQVTM, CDR2 ANQGSEA, per germline. The ends lost 1 base at V and 3 bases at J; junction bases unmatched: 11. The CDR3 sequence is CSVEVTGGAGRYTEAFF. The CDR3 bases are TGCAGCGTTGAAGTGACAGGGGGCGCCGGCCGTTACACTGAAGCTTTCTTT.

As DNA, the CDR3 is TGTGCCACCAGCAGATCCGGTGGGGTGGAGGGGCGAAATGAAGAGACCCAGTACTTC. Protein product: CATSRSGGVEGRNEETQYF. The chain carries TRBV15 and TRBJ2-5; TRBD2 might be the D (6 bases). Germline V gives CDR1 LNHNV, CDR2 YYDKDF (reference sequence). V was shortened by 2 bases and J by 3 bases, with 25 bases between the two germline ends. This CDR3 comprises 19 residues.

This clonotype has a count of ten or more. This chain uses TRBV12-3 or TRBV12-4 with TRBJ2-1; D possibly corresponds to TRBD1 (6 bases). V lost 5 bases and J lost 3, with 11 bases in between. The CDR3 runs 14 residues. The CDR3 loop is CASSPDRFYNEQFF. CDR3 nucleotide sequence: TGTGCCAGCAGTCCTGACAGGTTCTACAATGAGCAGTTCTTC.

As for this clonotype: A much larger clone sits a single nucleotide away, making a read error possible. The rearrangement links TRBV7-2 to TRBJ2-1; 8 positions match TRBD2. This CDR3 region has 14 residues. Per germline, CDR1 SGHTA and CDR2 FQGNSA. V was pared by 5 bases and J by 3 bases, with 3 bases of the junction left unmatched. CDR3 nucleotide sequence: TGTGCCAGCAGCCGGGGGACTAGCTACAATGAGCAGTTCTTC. Its protein product is CASSRGTSYNEQFF.

Judged by abundance, this clonotype is medium-sized (0.01 to 0.1%). This chain uses TRBV5-6 with TRBJ2-7, with 11 bases fitting TRBD1. CDR1 is SGHDT, CDR2 YYEEEE, per germline. This CDR3 region has 14 residues. The junction had 3 bases not matched to a gene; V was cut back by 3 bases and J by 4 bases. This CDR3 reads CASSSGQGAYEQYF. CDR3 nucleotides: TGTGCCAGCAGCTCTGGACAGGGGGCGTACGAGCAGTACTTC.

The V gene is TRBV11-2, the J gene TRBJ2-2; TRBD2 matches 14 bases. This CDR3 has 16 residues. J gave up 5 bases and V 5 bases, and 4 bases lay outside the gene matches. CDR1 is SGHAT and CDR2 is FQNNGV in the germline V gene. CDR3 sequence: CASSKGTSGSTGELFF. The CDR3 bases are TGTGCCAGCAGCAAAGGGACTAGCGGGAGTACCGGGGAGCTGTTTTTT.

V usage is TRBV20-1 and J usage is TRBJ2-3; 10 positions match TRBD2. This CDR3 comprises 16 residues. The trim removed 6 bases at V and 2 bases at J, leaving 11 bases unmatched. In germline, CDR1 is DFQATT, CDR2 SNEGSKA (reference sequence). Here the CDR3 DNA reads TGCAGTGCGCTGAGGACTAGCGGAAAACACACAGATACGCAGTATTTT. Translation: CSALRTSGKHTDTQYF.

The chain is built from TRBV7-9 and TRBJ2-7; perhaps TRBD2 as D (6 bases). CDR3 size: 14 residues. In germline, CDR1 is SEHNR, CDR2 FQNEAQ (reference sequence). Trimming pared 5 bases from V and 5 bases from J, leaving 16 bases between. The CDR3 loop is CASSPGVRTDEQYF. The CDR3 DNA sequence: TGTGCCAGCAGCCCGGGGGTGAGAACAGACGAGCAGTACTTC. Filled out from reference TRBV7-9 and TRBJ2-7, the complete variable domain reads DTGVSQNPRHKITKRGQNVTFRCDPISEHNRLYWYRQTLGQGPEFLTYFQNEAQLEKSRLLSDRFSAERPKGSFSTLEIQRTEQGDSAMYLCASSPGVRTDEQYFGPGTRLTVT.

The V and J genes are TRBV6-5 and TRBJ2-7, with D possibly TRBD2 on 6 matching bases. Germline CDR1 is MNHEY and CDR2 is SVGAGI. V lost 5 bases to trimming and J lost 0 bases, with 14 bases between them. This CDR3 spans 15 amino acids. In DNA, the CDR3 is TGTGCCAGCAGTCGCCGGGACTTCACCTCCTACGAGCAGTACTTC. This codes for CASSRRDFTSYEQYF.

This clonotype was observed at least ten times. The chain uses TRBV19 and TRBJ1-1; the D gene is possibly TRBD1 (5 bases). CDR3 length: 15 residues. Looked up from germline, CDR1 is LNHDA and CDR2 is SQIVND (reference sequence). Trimming took off 7 bases at V and 1 base at J, with 16 bases between the two ends. The CDR3 DNA sequence: TGTGCCAGTAAGTTTCTAGGGGACGGGAACACTGAAGCTTTCTTT. Translation: CASKFLGDGNTEAFF. The entire variable domain, with the rest obtained from reference TRBV19 and TRBJ1-1, is as follows: DGGITQSPKYLFRKEGQNVTLSCEQNLNHDAMYWYRQDPGQGLRLIYYSQIVNDFQKGDIAEGYSVSREKKESFPLTVTSAQKNPTAFYLCASKFLGDGNTEAFFGQGTRLTVV.

This clonotype appeared a few times. The V gene is TRBV5-1, the J gene TRBJ2-2; 11 nucleotides agree with TRBD2. The CDR3 is 16 residues long. Germline values: CDR1 SGHRS, CDR2 YFSETQ. J was trimmed by 3 bases and V by 3 bases; bases with no gene match: 4. The CDR3 region is CASSWGTSGYTGELFF. Here the CDR3 DNA reads TGCGCCAGCAGCTGGGGGACTAGCGGATACACCGGGGAGCTGTTTTTT. The full variable domain, completed using reference TRBV5-1 and TRBJ2-2, is KAGVTQTPRYLIKTRGQQVTLSCSPISGHRSVSWYQQTPGQGLQFLFEYFSETQRNKGNFPGRFSGRQFSNSRSEMNVSTLELGDSALYLCASSWGTSGYTGELFFGEGSRLTVL.

About this clonotype itself: A clone one base away is much larger, so this may be a read error. This chain's CDR3 is CASGVGLAASSYNEQFF. DNA of the CDR3: TGTGCCAGCGGCGTCGGACTAGCGGCAAGCTCCTACAATGAGCAGTTCTTC. V gene TRBV5-1 combines with J gene TRBJ2-1; TRBD2 aligns across 10 bases. From germline, CDR1 is SGHRS and CDR2 YFSETQ. The CDR3 spans 17 residues.

This clonotype was picked up a small number of times. A read error is possible here, since a much larger clone lies one base away. The chain links TRBV24-1 to TRBJ2-7; TRBD2 aligns across 7 bases. This CDR3 region has 18 residues. The junction had 18 bases not matched to a gene; V was cut back by 5 bases and J by 3 bases. Per germline, CDR1 KGHDR and CDR2 SFDVKD. The CDR3 DNA is TGTGCCACCAGTGGCCCCCCAGGTAGGGCTAGCGGAATCTACGAGCAGTACGTC. This encodes CATSGPPGRASGIYEQYV.

This clonotype was observed at least ten times. The rearrangement joins TRBV5-1 to TRBJ2-5; no firm D call. CDR1 and CDR2 (germline): SGHRS, YFSETQ. V dropped 1 base and J dropped 2 bases, with 6 bases sitting between them. The CDR3 is made up of 13 amino acids. The CDR3 reads CASSLKGQETQYF. The CDR3 DNA is TGCGCCAGCAGCTTGAAAGGGCAAGAGACCCAGTACTTC.

This clonotype has more than one count but fewer than ten. The CDR3 sequence is CASNQQGNTEAFF. CDR3 in DNA: TGTGCCAGCAACCAACAGGGGAACACTGAAGCTTTCTTT. The chain uses TRBV6-6 and TRBJ1-1; possible D gene TRBD1, 6 bases. The germline V gene encodes CDR1 MNHNY and CDR2 SVGAGI (reference sequence). This CDR3 has 13 amino acids. V lost 7 bases, J lost 1 base, and 10 bases lay in between.

This clonotype is medium-sized in the sample. J is TRBJ1-6 and V is TRBV10-1; D unclear. The V end was cut by 0 bases, the J end by 14 bases, with 11 bases between. The CDR3 length is 13 residues. The germline V gene encodes CDR1 WNHNN and CDR2 SYGVQD (reference sequence). CDR3 protein: CASSESKRESLHF. The CDR3 DNA follows: TGCGCCAGCAGTGAGTCGAAGAGGGAATCCCTCCACTTT.

This clonotype has ten or more counts. V and J are TRBV11-2 and TRBJ1-2, with D perhaps matching TRBD1 (5 bases). The germline V gene encodes CDR1 SGHAT and CDR2 FQNNGV. Trimming shortened V by 4 bases and J by 0 bases, and 21 bases separated the two germline ends. The CDR3 length is 18 residues. CDR3 sequence reads: CASSSVARVRQTNYGYTF. The CDR3 DNA reads as TGTGCCAGCAGCTCTGTAGCCAGGGTTCGACAGACTAACTATGGCTACACCTTC.

There are many counts of this clonotype. J is TRBJ2-1 and V is TRBV5-1; a weak D match, TRBD1 (5 bases). The CDR3 runs to 15 residues. Trimming took 0 bases from V and 5 from J, leaving 12 bases between them. Germline CDR1 SGHRS, CDR2 YFSETQ. CDR3 coding DNA: TGCGCCAGCAGCTTGGGAGAAGGGGTGCACAATGAGCAGTTCTTC. Protein: CASSLGEGVHNEQFF.

The chain recombines TRBV9 with TRBJ2-7, with no clear D. Trimming shortened V by 0 bases and J by 4 bases, and 11 bases separated the two germline ends. The CDR3 runs to 14 residues. Germline CDR1 is SGDLS and CDR2 is YYNGEE. CDR3 loop: CASSVESGTYEQYF. The CDR3 DNA is TGTGCCAGCAGCGTAGAATCTGGCACTTACGAGCAGTACTTC.

The chain has TRBV20-1 and TRBJ1-1; the match to TRBD1 covers 8 bases. Germline assignment: CDR1 DFQATT and CDR2 SNEGSKA (reference sequence). CDR3 length: 15 residues. After removal of 3 bases from V and 0 bases from J, the junction contained 6 bases not matched to a gene. The CDR3 DNA reads TGCAGTGCTAGTACCCGGACAGGGATGAACACTGAAGCTTTCTTT. Its protein product is CSASTRTGMNTEAFF.

This rearrangement joins TRBV7-3 to TRBJ2-6; weak D call: TRBD2 (5 bases). This CDR3 spans 15 amino acids. V shed 10 bases and J shed 0 bases, with 13 bases lying between them. Germline V gene data show CDR1 as SGHTA and CDR2 as FQGTGA. The CDR3 spells CATERTGSGANVLTF. The CDR3 DNA reads as TGTGCCACCGAACGGACTGGCTCTGGGGCCAACGTCCTGACTTTC. The full variable domain, with the rest looked up from reference TRBV7-3 and TRBJ2-6, is GAGVSQTPSNKVTEKGKYVELRCDPISGHTALYWYRQSLGQGPEFLIYFQGTGAADDSGLPNDRFFAVRPEGSVSTLKIQRTERGDSAVYLCATERTGSGANVLTFGAGSRLTVL.

The V gene is TRBV7-9, the J gene TRBJ2-3; D gene unclear. V shed 3 bases and J shed 6 bases, with 7 bases lying between them. Germline V CDR1 and CDR2: SEHNR, FQNEAQ (reference sequence). The CDR3 runs to 12 residues. CDR3 protein: CASSFRADTQYF. DNA of the CDR3: TGTGCCAGCAGCTTCCGGGCCGATACGCAGTATTTT.

This clonotype was observed many times. The chain has TRBV6-6 and TRBJ1-5; D unresolved. Trimming took off 7 bases at V and 1 base at J, with 14 bases between the two ends. CDR3 length: 15 amino acids. Per germline, CDR1 MNHNY and CDR2 SVGAGI (reference sequence). CDR3 DNA sequence: TGTGCCAGCAAAGTGACACGCTTCAGCAATCAGCCCCAGCATTTT. Its translation: CASKVTRFSNQPQHF.

A few counts support this clonotype. The V gene is TRBV4-2, the J gene TRBJ2-6, with D possibly TRBD1 on 5 matching bases. Germline lookup yields CDR1 LGHNA and CDR2 YNFKEQ. This CDR3 spans 16 amino acids. The V and J ends lost 0 bases and 0 bases respectively, with 6 bases between them. CDR3 DNA sequence: TGTGCCAGCAGCCAAGATACAGGCTCTGGGGCCAACGTCCTGACTTTC. Amino acid sequence: CASSQDTGSGANVLTF.

The CDR3 DNA is TGTGCCAGCAGGTCAGGGACTGAAGCTTTCTTT. This codes for CASRSGTEAFF. This chain connects TRBV25-1 to TRBJ1-1; TRBD1 might be the D (5 bases). The CDR3 has 11 amino acids. Germline V gene sequence: CDR1 MGHDK, CDR2 SYGVNS. V lost 6 bases and J 5 bases, leaving 7 bases between the germline ends.